This TCR beta chain was observed in a study of blood T cells in healthy people across ages. Study results and limitations: Roughly linear age-related decline in beta diversity appeared, significant by age about 40.

A second about 7 to 11 cycle PCR used barcoded and J-beta primers. Unique molecular identifiers of 12 random nucleotides labeled each cDNA. Every individual sample yielded 2.5 million or more paired-end reads (each containing CDR3). TCRdb re-derived calls from the 5' RACE reads in MiXCR, one entry per CDR3 protein. The sample carries 1.5 million to 2 million distinct CDR3 sequences, roughly 49% recorded once. The CDR3 extends over 14 amino acids. Trimming shortened V by 2 bases and J by 0 bases, and 8 bases separated the two germline ends. The V gene's germline CDR1 is SGDLS and CDR2 YYNGEE. As to this clonotype: Antigen unknown.

The V and J genes are TRBV9 and TRBJ1-2; D may be TRBD1 (5 bases). The clonotype comes from a middle-aged woman in good health. Source material: blood. CDR3 DNA: TGTGCCAGCAGCGTCGGGGCTTCTAACTATGGCTACACCTTC. Its translation is CASSVGASNYGYTF.